This TCR beta chain was captured by sequencing in a study of blood T cell repertoires in COVID-19. On the study more broadly: Samples taken during acute and convalescent COVID-19 were collected in the United States, Italy and Spain. T cells, B-cell-depleted T cells, or PBMCs provided the cDNA or gDNA that served as material.

The V and J ends lost 4 bases and 6 bases respectively, with 12 bases between them. The CDR3 runs 14 residues. Per germline, CDR1 KGHDR and CDR2 SFDVKD. Methods used by the authors: Nucleated cell number was recorded as an estimate derived from reference gene primer amplification. Sequencing used immunoSEQ multiplex PCR; TCRdb keeps in-frame clones, though not all of them. Clonal size and the V and J genes are those of that table, whereas D and trimming came from the DNA. This sample carries 100,000 or so clones, more than 70% of them seen once, and the ten largest clones take around 14%. The sequenced material came from peripheral blood. This chain joins TRBV24-1 and TRBJ1-5; a possible D gene is TRBD1 (6 bases). The TCR originated in a woman older than 75 with acute or convalescent COVID-19. CDR3 in amino acids: CATSDPGASQPQHF. Here the CDR3 DNA reads TGTGCCACCAGTGACCCAGGGGCCAGTCAGCCCCAGCATTTT.